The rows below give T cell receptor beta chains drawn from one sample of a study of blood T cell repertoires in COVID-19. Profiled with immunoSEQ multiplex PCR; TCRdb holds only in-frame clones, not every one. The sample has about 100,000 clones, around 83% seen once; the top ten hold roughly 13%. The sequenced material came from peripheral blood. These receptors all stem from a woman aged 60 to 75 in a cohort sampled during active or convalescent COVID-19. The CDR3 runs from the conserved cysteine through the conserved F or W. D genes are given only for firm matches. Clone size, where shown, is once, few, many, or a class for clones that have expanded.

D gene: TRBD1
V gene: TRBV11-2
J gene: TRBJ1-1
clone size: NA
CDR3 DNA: TGTGCCAGCAGCTTCCCTCGCACCGGGACAGCGAACACTGAAGCTTTCTTT
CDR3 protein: CASSFPRTGTANTEAFF

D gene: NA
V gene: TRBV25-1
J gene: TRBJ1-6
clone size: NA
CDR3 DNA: TGTGCCAGCAGTGCTGCAGGGTCCTATAATTCACCCCTCCACTTT
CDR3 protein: CASSAAGSYNSPLHF

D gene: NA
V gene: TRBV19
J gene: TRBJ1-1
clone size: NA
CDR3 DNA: TGTGCCACCACAATTGCAGGGAAAATGAACACTGAAGCTTTCTTT
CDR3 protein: CATTIAGKMNTEAFF

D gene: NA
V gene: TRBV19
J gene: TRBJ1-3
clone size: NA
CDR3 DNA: TGTGCCAGTAGTATTTTGTTCGAGGGCGCGTCAGGAAACACCATATATTTT
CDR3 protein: CASSILFEGASGNTIYF

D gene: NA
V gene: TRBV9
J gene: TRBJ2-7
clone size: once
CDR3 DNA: TGTGCCAGCAGCGCCGGGGACTACGAGCAGTACTTC
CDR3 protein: CASSAGDYEQYF

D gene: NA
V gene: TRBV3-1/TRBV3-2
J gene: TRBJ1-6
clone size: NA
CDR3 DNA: TGTGCCAGCAGCCAAGCAGGGGTTAATTCACCCCTCCACTTT
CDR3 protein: CASSQAGVNSPLHF

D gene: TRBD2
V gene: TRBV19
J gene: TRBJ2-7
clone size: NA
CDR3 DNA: TGTGCCAGTAGTATAGTCGGCGGGAGGCCCCATTCCTACGAGCAGTACTTC
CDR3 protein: CASSIVGGRPHSYEQYF

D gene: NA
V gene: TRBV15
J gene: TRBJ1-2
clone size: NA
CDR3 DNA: TGTGCCACCAGCGGGGGCAAACTCTATGGCTACACCTTC
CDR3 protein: CATSGGKLYGYTF

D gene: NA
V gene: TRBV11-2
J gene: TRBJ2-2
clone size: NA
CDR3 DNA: TGTGCCAGCAGCTTAGGGTCCGGGGGGCTCTTCACCGGGGAGCTGTTTTTT
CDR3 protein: CASSLGSGGLFTGELFF

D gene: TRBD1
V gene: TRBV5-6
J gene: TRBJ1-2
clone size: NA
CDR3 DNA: TGTGCCAGCAGCCAAGGGACAGGGCAAGGCTACACCTTC
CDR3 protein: CASSQGTGQGYTF

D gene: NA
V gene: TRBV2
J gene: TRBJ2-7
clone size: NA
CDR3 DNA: TGTGCCAGCAGTGTACTGTCTGAATACGAGCAGTACTTC
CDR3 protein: CASSVLSEYEQYF

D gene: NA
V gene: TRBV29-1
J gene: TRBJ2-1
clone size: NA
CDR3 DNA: TGCAGCGTTGAAGATCCCCCTGGGGGGGGCGATGAGCAGTTCTTC
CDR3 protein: CSVEDPPGGGDEQFF

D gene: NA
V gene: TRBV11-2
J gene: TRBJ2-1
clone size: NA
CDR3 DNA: TGTGCCAGCAGTACCCCCGGGATGAGCTCCTACAATGAGCAGTTCTTC
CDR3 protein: CASSTPGMSSYNEQFF

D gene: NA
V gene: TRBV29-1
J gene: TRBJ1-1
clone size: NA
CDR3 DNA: TGCAGCGTTGATCCAGGATTCTCGGCTTTCTTT
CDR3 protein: CSVDPGFSAFF

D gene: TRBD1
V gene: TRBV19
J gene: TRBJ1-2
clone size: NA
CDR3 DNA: TGTGCCAGTAGCCGCAGGGACAGGCGACAGGGAAACTATGGCTACACCTTC
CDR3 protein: CASSRRDRRQGNYGYTF

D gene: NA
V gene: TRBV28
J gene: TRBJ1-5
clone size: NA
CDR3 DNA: TGTGCCAGCAGTTTCCCTTCTCAGCCCCAGCATTTT
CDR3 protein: CASSFPSQPQHF

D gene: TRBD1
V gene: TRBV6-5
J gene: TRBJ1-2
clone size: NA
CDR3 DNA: TGTGCCAGCAACCTAAGGACAGGGGGAAACTATGGCTACACCTTC
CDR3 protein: CASNLRTGGNYGYTF

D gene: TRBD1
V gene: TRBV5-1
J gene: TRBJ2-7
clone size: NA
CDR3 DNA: TGCGCCAGCAGCGGGGGACAGACCTGGGAGCAGTACTTC
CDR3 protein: CASSGGQTWEQYF

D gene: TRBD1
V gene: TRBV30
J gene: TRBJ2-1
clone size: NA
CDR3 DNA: TGTGCCTGGAGCTCCAGGGGGTACTACAATGAGCAGTTCTTC
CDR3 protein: CAWSSRGYYNEQFF

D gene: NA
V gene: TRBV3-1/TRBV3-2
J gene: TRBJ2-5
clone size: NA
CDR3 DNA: TGTGCCAGCAGCCTTCTTGGACTGGATCAAGAGACCCAGTACTTC
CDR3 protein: CASSLLGLDQETQYF

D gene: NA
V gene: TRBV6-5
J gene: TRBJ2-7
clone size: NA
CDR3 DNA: TGTGCCAGCAGTTACTCCACAGGGATAAGCGAGCAGTACTTC
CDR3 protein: CASSYSTGISEQYF

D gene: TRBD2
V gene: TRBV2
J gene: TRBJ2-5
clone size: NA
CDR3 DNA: TGTGCCAGCACCCGAGCGGGGGGGCCTGGAGAGACCCAGTACTTC
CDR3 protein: CASTRAGGPGETQYF